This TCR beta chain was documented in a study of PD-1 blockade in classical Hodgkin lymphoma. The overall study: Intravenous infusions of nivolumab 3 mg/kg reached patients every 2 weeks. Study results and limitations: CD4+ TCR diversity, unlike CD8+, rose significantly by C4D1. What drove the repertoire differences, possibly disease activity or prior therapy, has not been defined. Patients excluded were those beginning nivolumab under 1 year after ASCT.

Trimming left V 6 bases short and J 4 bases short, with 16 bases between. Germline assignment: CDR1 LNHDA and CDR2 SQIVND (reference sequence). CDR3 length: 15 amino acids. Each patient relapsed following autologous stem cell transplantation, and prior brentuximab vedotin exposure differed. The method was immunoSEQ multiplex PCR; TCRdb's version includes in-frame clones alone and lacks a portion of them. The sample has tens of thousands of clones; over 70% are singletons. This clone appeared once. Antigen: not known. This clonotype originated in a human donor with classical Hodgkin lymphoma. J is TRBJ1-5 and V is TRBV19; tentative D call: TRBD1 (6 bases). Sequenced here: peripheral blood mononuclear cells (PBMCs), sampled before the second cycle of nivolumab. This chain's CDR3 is CASSRTVSPNQPQHF. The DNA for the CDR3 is TGTGCCAGTAGCAGGACAGTCTCTCCAAATCAGCCCCAGCATTTT.